Ten or more counts support the clone carrying this TCR beta chain. The data derive from a study of T cells in Graves' hyperthyroidism and ophthalmopathy. Authors of the study amplified TCR beta CDR3 regions from RNA transcripts. The TCR CDR3 first-round RT-PCR relied on the HTBI primer set. From the multiplex PCR reads, TCRdb called clonotypes with MiXCR, one entry per CDR3 protein. The sample has 560,000 or so distinct CDR3 sequences; roughly 50% are singletons. With 5 bases clipped from V and 4 bases from J, the junction kept 2 bases outside the gene matches. Germline CDR1 reads MNHNY; CDR2 reads SVGAGI (reference sequence). This CDR3 contains 13 residues.

The sequencing sample was made of peripheral blood or thyroid tissue (not recorded which). The chain is built from TRBV6-6 and TRBJ1-3, with TRBD1 matching over 7 bases. The origin of this receptor is a woman aged 18 to 35 with Graves' hyperthyroidism. In DNA form, the CDR3 reads TGTGCCAGCAGTGTGGGACAGGGAAACACCATATATTTT. It translates to CASSVGQGNTIYF.